Following are 4 T cell receptor beta chains from one sample sequenced in a study of early T cells in non-severe SARS-CoV-2 infection. MiXCR, applied by TCRdb to the 5' RACE reads, yields one record per CDR3 protein. The sample yields more than 50,000 distinct CDR3 sequences, about 12% seen once. The starting material was whole blood, obtained at baseline. Receptors originate from an adult who was a healthcare worker with PCR-confirmed SARS-CoV-2 infection or an uninfected control (not recorded which).

This clonotype was counted a few times. This chain links TRBV4-1 with TRBJ2-3; TRBD2 matches 7 bases. Per the germline V gene, CDR1 is MGHRA and CDR2 is YSYEKL. This CDR3 contains 16 residues. The V and J ends lost 0 bases and 7 bases, in that order; junction bases with no gene match: 10. CDR3 bases: TGCGCCAGCAGCCAAGAGTTTGGGACCGGGAGGAATACGCAGTATTTT. Translating gives CASSQEFGTGRNTQYF.

This clonotype showed up just a few times. The chain employs TRBV7-2 and TRBJ1-6; 7 nucleotides match TRBD1. Looked up from germline, CDR1 is SGHTA and CDR2 is FQGNSA. The CDR3 is 15 residues long. V was clipped by 7 bases and J by 7 bases; unmatched bases: 10. The CDR3 loop reads CASTRGGSPNSPLHF. The CDR3 DNA sequence: TGTGCCAGCACCCGAGGGGGCTCGCCAAATTCACCCCTCCACTTT.

This clonotype was seen more than once but under ten times. This chain joins TRBV20-1 and TRBJ2-5; 9 nucleotides align to TRBD2. The CDR3 covers 13 residues. The V and J ends lost 4 bases and 5 bases, in that order; junction bases with no gene match: 5. Germline CDR1 DFQATT, CDR2 SNEGSKA (reference sequence). The CDR3 nucleotides read TGCAGTGCTATAGCGGGAGTGTTGGAGACCCAGTACTTC. Protein sequence: CSAIAGVLETQYF.

In DNA form, the CDR3 reads TGTGCCAGCAGCTTTGACGGGACAGCTAATCAGCCCCAGCATTTT. It encodes CASSFDGTANQPQHF. The V call is TRBV9, the J call TRBJ1-5; 7 bases are a match to TRBD1. Germline V gives CDR1 SGDLS, CDR2 YYNGEE. The CDR3 length is 15 residues. J gave up 4 bases and V 4 bases, and 8 bases lay outside the gene matches.